These 14 T cell receptor beta chains share one sample of origin, sequenced in a study of shared clonotypes between healthy human individuals (TCRdb year 2020). To prepare the library, the immunoSEQ multiplex PCR assay was applied. Sourced from immuneACCESS, this table was stored by TCRdb with only in-frame sequences that have V and J called. A share of the clones is absent; for the studies checked, an unresolved V gene accounts for under half, and the remainder has no known explanation. A total of about 2 million clones appear in this sample, roughly 94% of them only once. Of the sample, roughly 1.1% falls within the top ten clones. CD8 naive samples were CD45RO-negative cells positively selected for CCR7, giving a CD45RA+CCR7+ population that excluded TemRA cells. Sequencing input: naive CD8+ T cells sorted from blood. The sample's cell subset or site, from its label and the paper: CD45RA+CCR7+. Every receptor here comes from a man aged 18 to 30 in good health.

As for this clone: In the same sample, other DNA sequences code for this CDR3. V is TRBV27 and J is TRBJ2-7; D is undetermined. This CDR3 region has 12 residues. V lost 4 bases and J 2 bases, leaving 6 bases between the germline ends. Germline-derived CDR1 and CDR2 are MNHEY and SMNVEV (reference sequence). The CDR3 DNA is TGTGCCAGCAGTTCCCGAGCCTACGAGCAGTACTTC. Amino acid sequence: CASSSRAYEQYF.

The chain is built from TRBV5-1 and TRBJ2-2; the D is unclear. The length of the CDR3 is 15 residues. Per the germline V gene, CDR1 is SGHRS and CDR2 is YFSETQ. The V end lost 2 bases, the J end lost 4 bases, and 12 bases lay between the germline ends. This CDR3 is CASSLYTSGTGELFF. CDR3 nucleotide sequence: TGCGCCAGCAGCTTATATACTTCGGGCACCGGGGAGCTGTTTTTT.

The chain joins TRBV15 to TRBJ2-7; maybe TRBD1 (5 bases). The germline V gene encodes CDR1 LNHNV and CDR2 YYDKDF (reference sequence). The CDR3 length is 14 residues. The V end lost 5 bases, the J end lost 4 bases, and 15 bases lay between the germline ends. The CDR3, as DNA: TGTGCCACCAGCGACGGGTCAGGGTCTTACGAGCAGTACTTC. This translates into CATSDGSGSYEQYF. The full variable domain, in which reference TRBV15 and TRBJ2-7 provide the parts outside the CDR3, is DAMVIQNPRYQVTQFGKPVTLSCSQTLNHNVMYWYQQKSSQAPKLLFHYYDKDFNNEADTPDNFQSRRPNTSFCFLDIRSPGLGDTAMYLCATSDGSGSYEQYFGPGTRLTVT.

The chain carries TRBV10-1 and TRBJ2-5, with 10 positions matching TRBD2. The CDR3 consists of 16 residues. Germline V gene data show CDR1 as WNHNN and CDR2 as SYGVQD (reference sequence). V dropped 3 bases and J dropped 0; count of bases not matched to a gene: 4. CDR3 residues: CASSEFLAGDQETQYF. CDR3 DNA sequence: TGCGCCAGCAGTGAATTCCTAGCGGGAGACCAAGAGACCCAGTACTTC.

The chain links TRBV4-1 to TRBJ2-1, with 8 nucleotides matching TRBD2. The germline CDR1 and CDR2 sequences are MGHRA and YSYEKL. Unmatched junction bases numbered 11, after V lost 0 bases and J lost 4 bases. The CDR3 is made up of 18 amino acids. This chain's CDR3 is CASSQEPPSGHLYNEQFF. The CDR3 nucleotides are TGCGCCAGCAGCCAAGAACCTCCTAGCGGGCACCTATACAATGAGCAGTTCTTC.

This clone has just one count. The chain links TRBV27 to TRBJ2-7; D not resolved. This CDR3 comprises 11 residues. The V and J ends lost 5 bases and 4 bases respectively, with 6 bases between them. Germline-derived CDR1 and CDR2 are MNHEY and SMNVEV (reference sequence). CDR3 loop: CASSPYYEQYF. In nucleotides, the CDR3 is TGTGCCAGCAGTCCTTATTACGAGCAGTACTTC.

The CDR3 bases are TGCGCCAGCAGCTTGGCTACCCCCTACTACGAGCAGTACTTC. Protein: CASSLATPYYEQYF. This chain links TRBV5-1 with TRBJ2-7; D call uncertain. V lost 0 bases, J lost 3 bases, and 10 bases lay in between. Germline V gene lookup returns CDR1 SGHRS and CDR2 YFSETQ. This CDR3 is built from 14 residues.

The chain combines TRBV7-9 with TRBJ2-5; 8 nucleotides line up with TRBD2. CDR3 length equals 17 residues. Germline V lookup: CDR1 SEHNR, CDR2 FQNEAQ (reference sequence). J lost 4 bases, V lost 5 bases, and 15 bases had no gene match. The CDR3 here is CASSPGLIGGAGETQYF. In DNA form, the CDR3 reads TGTGCCAGCAGCCCCGGTTTGATCGGGGGGGCCGGAGAGACCCAGTACTTC.

The chain combines TRBV7-9 with TRBJ2-6, with no clear D. CDR3 size: 17 residues. Germline V gene lookup returns CDR1 SEHNR and CDR2 FQNEAQ (reference sequence). Deletions cut 1 base from V and 0 bases from J, with 10 bases between. For the CDR3, the DNA is TGTGCCAGCAGCTTAGGGGCGGATAGCTCTGGGGCCAACGTCCTGACTTTC. Amino acids: CASSLGADSSGANVLTF.

Worth noting for this clone: Other nucleotide sequences from this sample produce the same CDR3. The J gene is TRBJ2-3, the V gene TRBV27; 9 nucleotides line up with TRBD1. Germline loops: CDR1 MNHEY, CDR2 SMNVEV (reference sequence). V trimming: 2 bases; J trimming: 0 bases; junction bases outside the gene matches: 0. CDR3 length: 15 residues. For the CDR3, the DNA is TGTGCCAGCAGTTTAACAGGGGGCAGCACAGATACGCAGTATTTT. Amino acid sequence: CASSLTGGSTDTQYF.

This sequence joins TRBV27 and TRBJ2-3; 7 bases match TRBD2. With V trimmed by 5 bases and J by 5 bases, 13 bases remained unmatched. Germline V gene sequence: CDR1 MNHEY, CDR2 SMNVEV (reference sequence). This CDR3 spans 16 amino acids. The CDR3 DNA reads TGTGCCAGCAGTCCTTCGAGCGGGGAGTGGGGAGATACGCAGTATTTT. It translates to CASSPSSGEWGDTQYF.

The chain links TRBV7-9 to TRBJ2-7; 14 nucleotides line up with TRBD2. The CDR3 covers 14 residues. Germline V gene sequence: CDR1 SEHNR, CDR2 FQNEAQ (reference sequence). Trimming took 5 bases from V and 6 from J; bases not matched to a gene: 3. CDR3 sequence (DNA): TGTGCCAGCAGCCGGGGACTAGCGGGGGCCGAGCAGTACTTC. Translation gives CASSRGLAGAEQYF.

A few counts support this clone. The rearrangement uses TRBV27 and TRBJ1-5; D is uncertain. From germline, CDR1 is MNHEY and CDR2 SMNVEV (reference sequence). The CDR3 covers 14 residues. Trimming stripped 4 bases from V and 0 bases from J, with 7 bases between. The DNA for the CDR3 is TGTGCCAGCAGTTACGGGGTTAGCAATCAGCCCCAGCATTTT. It encodes CASSYGVSNQPQHF.

The count of this clone is one. V usage is TRBV29-1 and J usage is TRBJ2-1; 7 bases are a match to TRBD2. Germline V gene data show CDR1 as SQVTM and CDR2 as ANQGSEA. The CDR3 loop spans 18 amino acids. The ends lost 0 bases at V and 1 base at J; junction bases unmatched: 12. The CDR3 loop reads CSVEDLLGLGGSYNEQFF. The CDR3 DNA reads TGCAGCGTTGAAGATCTCCTAGGACTAGGAGGGTCCTACAATGAGCAGTTCTTC.